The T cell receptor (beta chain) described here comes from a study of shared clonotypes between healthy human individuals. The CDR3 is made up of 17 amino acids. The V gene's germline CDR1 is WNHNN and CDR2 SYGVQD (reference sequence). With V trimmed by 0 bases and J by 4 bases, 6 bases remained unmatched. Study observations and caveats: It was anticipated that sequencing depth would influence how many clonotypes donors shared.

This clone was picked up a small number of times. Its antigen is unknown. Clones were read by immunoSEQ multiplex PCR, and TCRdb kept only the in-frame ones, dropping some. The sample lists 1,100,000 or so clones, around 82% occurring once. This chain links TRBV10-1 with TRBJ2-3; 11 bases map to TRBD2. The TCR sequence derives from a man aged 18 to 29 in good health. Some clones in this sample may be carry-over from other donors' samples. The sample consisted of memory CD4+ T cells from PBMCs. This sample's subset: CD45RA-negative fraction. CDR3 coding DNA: TGCGCCAGCAGTGAGTCCGGCCTAGCGGGAGGTTCAGATACGCAGTATTTT. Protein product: CASSESGLAGGSDTQYF.